This T cell receptor beta chain was sequenced in a study of cytomegalovirus exposure and HLA in healthy donors. 60 Vbeta and 13 Jbeta primers were used in PCR. Produced via immunoSEQ multiplex PCR; TCRdb's table is partial and in-frame only. The sample shows under 150,000 clones, approximately 70% of them seen only once. This receptor was identified in a human donor in good health. The sample taken for sequencing was PBMCs.

The CDR3 bases are TGTGCCAGCAGCCTTGGAGAGGGGGGGGTCAGGCAGCCCCAGCATTTT. Its protein product is CASSLGEGGVRQPQHF. J is TRBJ1-5 and V is TRBV7-6; maybe TRBD1 (6 bases). CDR3 length equals 16 residues. Per the germline V gene, CDR1 is SGHVS and CDR2 is FNYEAQ. V was shortened by 5 bases and J by 7 bases, with 21 bases between the two germline ends.